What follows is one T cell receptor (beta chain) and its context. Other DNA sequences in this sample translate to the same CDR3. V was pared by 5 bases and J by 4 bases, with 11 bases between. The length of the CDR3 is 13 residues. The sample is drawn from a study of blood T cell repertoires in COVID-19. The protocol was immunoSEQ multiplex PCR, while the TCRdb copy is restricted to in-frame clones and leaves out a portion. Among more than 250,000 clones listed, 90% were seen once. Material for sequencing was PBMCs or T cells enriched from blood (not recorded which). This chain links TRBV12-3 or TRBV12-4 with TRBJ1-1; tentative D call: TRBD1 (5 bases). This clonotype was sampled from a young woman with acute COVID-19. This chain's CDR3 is CASSDQGATEAFF. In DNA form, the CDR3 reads TGTGCCAGCAGTGATCAAGGGGCCACTGAAGCTTTCTTT.